A single sample is the source of the 18 T cell receptor beta chains below, sequenced in a study of low-dose radiotherapy and immunotherapy resistance in tumors. TRAV- and TRBV-specific primers, spanning alpha and beta chains, primed first-strand cDNA. TCRs underwent 20 PCR cycles of amplification with a constant-region primer and V-primer adapter. TCRdb passed the reads through MiXCR, listing each CDR3 protein once. The sample has under 20,000 distinct CDR3 sequences, around 72% seen once; the top ten hold 11%. All receptors come from a human donor with advanced metastatic prostate, ovarian, gallbladder or colorectal cancer (not recorded which). This table probably holds off-target reads from a library built for another chain.

The chain carries TRBV3-1 and TRBJ2-7, with no clear D. Between the trimmed V and J ends, which lost 1 base and 0 bases, there was a span of 1 base. The CDR3 is 12 residues long. CDR1 and CDR2 (germline): LGHDT, YNNKEL (reference sequence). The CDR3 is CASSQASYEQYF. The CDR3 DNA reads TGTGCCAGCAGCCAAGCCTCCTACGAGCAGTACTTC.

This chain links TRBV6-1 with TRBJ1-6; TRBD1 matches 9 bases. Trimming at V came to 1 base and at J to 7 bases, leaving 8 bases not matched to a gene. Germline V gene data show CDR1 as MNHNS and CDR2 as SASEGT. This CDR3 has 17 amino acids. The CDR3 protein is CASSEGDRVSGNSPLHF. The CDR3 DNA reads TGTGCCAGCAGTGAAGGGGACAGGGTTTCAGGCAATTCACCCCTCCACTTT.

This clonotype was seen once. V is TRBV7-6 and J is TRBJ2-2; TRBD2 might be the D (5 bases). This CDR3 comprises 14 residues. The germline V gene has CDR1 SGHVS and CDR2 FNYEAQ. Deletions cut 3 bases from V and 1 base from J, with 6 bases between. The CDR3 here is CASSLDLNTGELFF. DNA of the CDR3: TGTGCCAGCAGCTTGGACTTGAACACCGGGGAGCTGTTTTTT.

CDR3 bases: TGTGCCAGCAGCCGCGGGACAGTACCGTACGAGCAGTACTTC. It encodes CASSRGTVPYEQYF. The rearrangement links TRBV3-1 to TRBJ2-7; tentative D call: TRBD1 (7 bases). The CDR3 runs to 14 residues. Between the trimmed V and J ends, which lost 4 bases and 4 bases, there was a span of 14 bases. Per germline, CDR1 LGHDT and CDR2 YNNKEL (reference sequence).

The chain has TRBV19 and TRBJ2-3; D unclear. The germline gives CDR1 LNHDA, CDR2 SQIVND (reference sequence). V gave up 3 bases and J gave up 4 bases, with 5 bases separating them. CDR3 size: 12 residues. The CDR3 sequence: CASSIWADTQYF. CDR3 bases: TGTGCCAGTAGTATTTGGGCAGATACGCAGTATTTT.

V is TRBV4-2 and J is TRBJ2-3; perhaps TRBD2 as D (6 bases). The CDR3 extends over 13 amino acids. The V and J ends lost 1 base and 5 bases respectively, with 7 bases between them. Looked up from germline, CDR1 is LGHNA and CDR2 is YNFKEQ. This CDR3 is CASSQVGGDTQYF. CDR3 bases: TGTGCCAGCAGCCAAGTCGGGGGAGATACGCAGTATTTT.

The rearrangement uses TRBV4-3 and TRBJ2-1, with 8 nucleotides matching TRBD2. The CDR3 has 16 amino acids. The germline CDR1 and CDR2 sequences are LGHNA and YSLEER. V gave up 0 bases and J gave up 6 bases; unmatched junction bases: 7. In nucleotides, the CDR3 is TGCGCCAGCAGCCAAGAGGTAGCGGGATCCCTCAATGAGCAGTTCTTC. As protein: CASSQEVAGSLNEQFF.

The J gene is TRBJ2-1, the V gene TRBV9; 7 positions match TRBD2. The V gene's germline CDR1 is SGDLS and CDR2 YYNGEE. This CDR3 spans 17 amino acids. Germline trimming cut 3 bases from V and 3 bases from J; bases unmatched to any gene: 12. The CDR3 DNA follows: TGTGCCAGCAGCGCCGGGACTACACCAGGAGGCTACAATGAGCAGTTCTTC. Translated, it gives CASSAGTTPGGYNEQFF.

The chain is built from TRBV5-5 and TRBJ2-7; D remains unclear. Germline values: CDR1 SGHKS, CDR2 YYEKEE (reference sequence). There are 11 residues in the CDR3. Trimming stripped 4 bases from V and 4 bases from J, with 6 bases between. The CDR3 DNA follows: TGTGCCAGCAGCCCCTTGTACGAGCAGTACTTC. It translates to CASSPLYEQYF.

V is TRBV19 and J is TRBJ1-5, with 7 bases lining up with TRBD1. The CDR3 has 14 residues. Unmatched junction bases numbered 4, after V lost 7 bases and J lost 1 base. Germline V gene sequence: CDR1 LNHDA, CDR2 SQIVND (reference sequence). The DNA of the CDR3 is TGTGCCAGTACCGGGACAGAAAGCAATCAGCCCCAGCATTTT. Protein product: CASTGTESNQPQHF.

The genes are TRBV28 and TRBJ2-7; perhaps TRBD1 as D (5 bases). The CDR3 runs 13 residues. Trimming took 8 bases from V and 0 from J, leaving 11 bases between them. Germline values: CDR1 MDHEN, CDR2 SYDVKM. The CDR3 DNA reads as TGTGCCAGCCTCCGGCAGGGCTCCTACGAGCAGTACTTC. It specifies CASLRQGSYEQYF.

This clonotype has just a few counts. V and J are TRBV5-1 and TRBJ2-1; 9 bases map to TRBD2. V gave up 1 base and J gave up 1 base; unmatched junction bases: 3. The CDR3 totals 16 residues. The germline CDR1 and CDR2 sequences are SGHRS and YFSETQ. The CDR3 DNA is TGCGCCAGCAGCTTGCAGACTAGCGGTTCCTACAATGAGCAGTTCTTC. It translates to CASSLQTSGSYNEQFF.

The chain has TRBV5-4 and TRBJ1-1; possible D gene TRBD1, 6 bases. The CDR3 consists of 14 residues. The V gene's germline CDR1 is SGHNT and CDR2 YYREEE (reference sequence). The V end lost 4 bases, the J end lost 4 bases, and 14 bases lay between the germline ends. This CDR3 reads CASSTGQLGTEAFF. Written as DNA, the CDR3 is TGTGCCAGCAGCACCGGACAGCTCGGCACTGAAGCTTTCTTT.

CDR3 in amino acids: CASSLNTGELFF. DNA for the CDR3: TGTGCCAGCAGCCTCAACACCGGGGAGCTGTTTTTT. The V and J genes are TRBV7-3 and TRBJ2-2; D ambiguous. This CDR3 region has 12 residues. The germline V gene has CDR1 SGHTA and CDR2 FQGTGA. V lost 5 bases to trimming and J lost 2 bases, with 3 bases between them.

The rearrangement links TRBV9 to TRBJ1-2; no definite D call. CDR1 is SGDLS, CDR2 YYNGEE, per germline. V was cut by 0 bases and J by 8 bases, with 11 bases left in between. This CDR3 has 13 amino acids. In nucleotides, the CDR3 is TGTGCCAGCAGCGTAGACGGGTTCGGAGGCTACACCTTC. This sequence encodes CASSVDGFGGYTF. The variable domain in full, with the rest retrieved from reference TRBV9 and TRBJ1-2, is DSGVTQTPKHLITATGQRVTLRCSPRSGDLSVYWYQQSLDQGLQFLIQYYNGEERAKGNILERFSAQQFPDLHSELNLSSLELGDSALYFCASSVDGFGGYTFGSGTRLTVV.

The J gene is TRBJ1-1, the V gene TRBV27; 9 nucleotides line up with TRBD1. The junction had 5 bases not matched to a gene; V was cut back by 6 bases and J by 0 bases. This CDR3 spans 15 amino acids. Germline assignment: CDR1 MNHEY and CDR2 SMNVEV (reference sequence). The CDR3 reads CASRQGANMNTEAFF. The DNA of the CDR3 is TGTGCCAGCAGACAGGGGGCCAACATGAACACTGAAGCTTTCTTT.

The chain couples TRBV2 to TRBJ2-4; TRBD1 matches at 7 bases. Germline CDR1 SNHLY, CDR2 FYNNEI. V lost 3 bases and J lost 10; bases outside the gene matches: 9. This CDR3 has 14 amino acids. Written as DNA, the CDR3 is TGTGCCAGCAGTGAGGAGACAGGGCGAAGAATTCAGTACTTC. This translates into CASSEETGRRIQYF.

The chain links TRBV6-6 to TRBJ2-7; D not certain. V lost 2 bases, J lost 3 bases, and 2 bases lay in between. Germline lookup yields CDR1 MNHNY and CDR2 SVGAGI (reference sequence). This CDR3 is 11 amino acids long. The CDR3 bases are TGTGCCAGCAGTTACGACTACGAGCAGTACTTC. Protein product: CASSYDYEQYF.